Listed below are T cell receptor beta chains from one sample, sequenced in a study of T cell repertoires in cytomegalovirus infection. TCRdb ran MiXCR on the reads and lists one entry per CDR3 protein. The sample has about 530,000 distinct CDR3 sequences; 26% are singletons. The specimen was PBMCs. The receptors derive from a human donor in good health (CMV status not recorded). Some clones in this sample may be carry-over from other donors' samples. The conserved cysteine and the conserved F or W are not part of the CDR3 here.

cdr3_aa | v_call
ASSPQTGSRETQY | TRBV7-2
ASSFGSRQETQY | TRBV12-3/TRBV12-4
ASSFHFRAGETYNEQF | TRBV6-5
ASRDRQGPTEAF | TRBV19
ASSQVLGRGTEAF | TRBV4-1
ASSRLGTALNYGYT | TRBV6-2/TRBV6-3
ASSFTSRADTQY | TRBV28
ASSSSYRGNEQF | TRBV28
ASSSWTGGTDTQY | TRBV7-2
ASSLAQGQQETQY | TRBV7-8
ATSSDRAMNTEAF | TRBV15
ASSLVWQGLITDTQY | TRBV12-3/TRBV12-4
SVRQGGNTEAF | TRBV29-1
ASSRTPGQGSYEQY | TRBV18
ASSSQQGFSYEQY | TRBV19
ASSQTGQGMQGYT | TRBV18
ASSQTSDNTGELF | TRBV7-3
ASSLGRGEQVGYGEQY | TRBV7-2
ATSDNSDRIYGYT | TRBV24-1
ASSELYGANYGYT | TRBV6-1
ASSPVTGELF | TRBV7-4
ASSLVFGQAF | TRBV7-2
ASSGLLAGSGNTIY | TRBV7-2
ASSYRDRGGYEQY | TRBV6-5
ASSQSTGGPREQF | TRBV7-2
ASSLGGGTLTYEQY | TRBV5-5